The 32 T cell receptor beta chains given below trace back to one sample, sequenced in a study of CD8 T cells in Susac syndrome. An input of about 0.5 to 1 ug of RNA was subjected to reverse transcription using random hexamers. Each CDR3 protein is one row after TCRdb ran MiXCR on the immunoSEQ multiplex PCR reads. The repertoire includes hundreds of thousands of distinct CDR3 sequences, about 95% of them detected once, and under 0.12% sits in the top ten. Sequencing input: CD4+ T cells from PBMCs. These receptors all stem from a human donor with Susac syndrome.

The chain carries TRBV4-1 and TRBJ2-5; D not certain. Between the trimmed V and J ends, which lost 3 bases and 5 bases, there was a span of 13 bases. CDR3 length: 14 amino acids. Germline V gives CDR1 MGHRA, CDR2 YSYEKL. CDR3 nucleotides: TGCGCCAGCAGCCAGCAGGCTGAGGTGGAGACCCAGTACTTC. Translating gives CASSQQAEVETQYF.

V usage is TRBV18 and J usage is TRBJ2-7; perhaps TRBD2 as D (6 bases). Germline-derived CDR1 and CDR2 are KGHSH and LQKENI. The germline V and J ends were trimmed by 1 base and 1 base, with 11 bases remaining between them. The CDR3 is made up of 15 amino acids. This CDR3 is CASSPRGDQSYEQYF. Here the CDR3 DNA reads TGTGCCAGCTCACCACGGGGGGACCAATCCTACGAGCAGTACTTC. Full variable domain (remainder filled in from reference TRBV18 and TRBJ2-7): NAGVMQNPRHLVRRRGQEARLRCSPMKGHSHVYWYRQLPEEGLKFMVYLQKENIIDESGMPKERFSAEFPKEGPSILRIQQVVRGDSAAYFCASSPRGDQSYEQYFGPGTRLTVT.

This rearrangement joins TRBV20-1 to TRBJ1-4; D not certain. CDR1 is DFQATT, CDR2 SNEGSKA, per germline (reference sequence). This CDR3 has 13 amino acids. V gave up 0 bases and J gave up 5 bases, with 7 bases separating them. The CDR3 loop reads CSARDARNEKLFF. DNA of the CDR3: TGCAGTGCTAGAGATGCCAGGAATGAAAAACTGTTTTTT.

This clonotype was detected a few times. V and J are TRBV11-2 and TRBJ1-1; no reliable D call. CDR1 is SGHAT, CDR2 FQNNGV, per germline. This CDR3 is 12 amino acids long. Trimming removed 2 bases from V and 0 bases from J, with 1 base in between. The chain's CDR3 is CASSLLNTEAFF. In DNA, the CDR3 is TGTGCCAGCAGCTTACTGAACACTGAAGCTTTCTTT.

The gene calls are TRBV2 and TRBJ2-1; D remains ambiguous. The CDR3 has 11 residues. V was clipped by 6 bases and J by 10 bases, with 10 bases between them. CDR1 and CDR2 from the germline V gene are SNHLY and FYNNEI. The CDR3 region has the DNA TGTGCCAGCAGCGGCTTCGGAGAGCAGTTCTTC. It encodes CASSGFGEQFF. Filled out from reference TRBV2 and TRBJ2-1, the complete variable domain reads EPEVTQTPSHQVTQMGQEVILRCVPISNHLYFYWYRQILGQKVEFLVSFYNNEISEKSEIFDDQFSVERPDGSNFTLKIRSTKLEDSAMYFCASSGFGEQFFGPGTRLTVL.

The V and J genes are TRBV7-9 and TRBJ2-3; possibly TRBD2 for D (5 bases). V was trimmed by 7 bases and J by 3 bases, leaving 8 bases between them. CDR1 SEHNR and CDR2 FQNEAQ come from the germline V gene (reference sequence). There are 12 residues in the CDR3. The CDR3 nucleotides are TGTGCCAGCAAAAGAGGGACAGATACGCAGTATTTT. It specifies CASKRGTDTQYF.

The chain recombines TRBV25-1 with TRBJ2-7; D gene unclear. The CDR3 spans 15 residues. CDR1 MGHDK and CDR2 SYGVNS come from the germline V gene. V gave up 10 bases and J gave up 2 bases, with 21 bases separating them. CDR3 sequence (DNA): TGTGCCACCCCGCCACCTACGACACGGACCTACGAGCAGTACTTC. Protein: CATPPPTTRTYEQYF.

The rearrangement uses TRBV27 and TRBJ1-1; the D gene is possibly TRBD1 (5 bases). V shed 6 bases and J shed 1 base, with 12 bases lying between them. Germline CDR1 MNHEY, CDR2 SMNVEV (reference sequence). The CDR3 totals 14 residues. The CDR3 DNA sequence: TGTGCCAGCAGCTCCAGACAGAGGAACACTGAAGCTTTCTTT. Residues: CASSSRQRNTEAFF.

For the CDR3, the DNA is TGTGCCAGCAGCCAACTCGGCCAGGTGCCCTACGAGCAGTACTTC. Residues: CASSQLGQVPYEQYF. The chain joins TRBV14 to TRBJ2-7; no clear D gene. V was cut by 2 bases and J by 2 bases, with 13 bases left in between. Germline V gene sequence: CDR1 SGHDN, CDR2 FVKESK. The CDR3 runs to 15 residues.

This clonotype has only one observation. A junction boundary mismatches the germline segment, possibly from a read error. The CDR3 is CASSGAKDIQYF. In DNA form, the CDR3 reads TGTGCCAGTAGTGGGGCCAAAGACATTCAGTACTTC. This sequence joins TRBV19 and TRBJ2-4, with D maybe TRBD1 (5 bases). CDR3 length equals 12 residues. CDR1 and CDR2 (germline): LNHDA, SQIVND (reference sequence).

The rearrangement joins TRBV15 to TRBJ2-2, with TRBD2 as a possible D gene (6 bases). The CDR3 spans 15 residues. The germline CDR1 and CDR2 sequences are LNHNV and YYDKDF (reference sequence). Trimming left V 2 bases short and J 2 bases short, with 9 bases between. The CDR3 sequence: CATSRPGLNTGELFF. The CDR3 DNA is TGTGCCACCAGCAGACCCGGACTAAACACCGGGGAGCTGTTTTTT.

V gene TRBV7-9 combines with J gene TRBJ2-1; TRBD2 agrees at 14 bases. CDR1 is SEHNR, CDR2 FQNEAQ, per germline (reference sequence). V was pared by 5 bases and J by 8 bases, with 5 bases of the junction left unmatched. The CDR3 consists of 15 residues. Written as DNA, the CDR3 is TGTGCCAGCAGCCCCGGGACTAGCGGGGGTGATGAGCAGTTCTTC. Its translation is CASSPGTSGGDEQFF.

CDR3 sequence: CASRRGLTGELFF. CDR3 coding DNA: TGTGCCAGCAGACGGGGGCTGACCGGGGAGCTGTTTTTT. This chain connects TRBV27 to TRBJ2-2; D may correspond to TRBD1 or TRBD2 (6 bases each). The CDR3 is made up of 13 amino acids. V lost 6 bases and J 5 bases, leaving 10 bases between the germline ends. Looked up from germline, CDR1 is MNHEY and CDR2 is SMNVEV (reference sequence).

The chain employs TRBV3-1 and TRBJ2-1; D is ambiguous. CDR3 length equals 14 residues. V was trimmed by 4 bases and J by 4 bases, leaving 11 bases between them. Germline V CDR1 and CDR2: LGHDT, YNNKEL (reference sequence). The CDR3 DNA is TGTGCCAGCAGCCTAAGTGCGCGGTACAATGAGCAGTTCTTC. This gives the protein CASSLSARYNEQFF.

This chain's CDR3 is CASHPAASGRVTDTQYF. CDR3 in DNA: TGTGCCAGCCATCCGGCGGCTAGCGGGAGGGTTACAGATACGCAGTATTTT. V usage is TRBV5-6 and J usage is TRBJ2-3; 12 bases are a match to TRBD2. The CDR3 loop spans 17 amino acids. The V gene's germline CDR1 is SGHDT and CDR2 YYEEEE. J was trimmed by 3 bases and V by 7 bases; bases with no gene match: 12.

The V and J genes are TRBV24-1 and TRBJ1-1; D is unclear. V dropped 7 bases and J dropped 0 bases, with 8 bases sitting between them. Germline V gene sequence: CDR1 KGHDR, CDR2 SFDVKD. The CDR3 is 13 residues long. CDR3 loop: CATRDGLNTEAFF. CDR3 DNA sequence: TGTGCCACCAGGGACGGGTTGAACACTGAAGCTTTCTTT.

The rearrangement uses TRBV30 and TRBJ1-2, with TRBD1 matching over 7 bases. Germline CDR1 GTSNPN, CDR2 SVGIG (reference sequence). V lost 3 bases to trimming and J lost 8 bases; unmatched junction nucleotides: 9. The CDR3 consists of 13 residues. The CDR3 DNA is TGTGCCTGGAGCTCAGGGGGGGCTCGGGGCTACACCTTC. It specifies CAWSSGGARGYTF.

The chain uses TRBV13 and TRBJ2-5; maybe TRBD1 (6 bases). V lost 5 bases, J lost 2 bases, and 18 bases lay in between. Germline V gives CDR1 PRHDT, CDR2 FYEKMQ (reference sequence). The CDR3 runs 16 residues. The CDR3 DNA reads TGTGCCAGCAGCCCCACCACAGGGATGGAGCAAGAGACCCAGTACTTC. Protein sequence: CASSPTTGMEQETQYF.

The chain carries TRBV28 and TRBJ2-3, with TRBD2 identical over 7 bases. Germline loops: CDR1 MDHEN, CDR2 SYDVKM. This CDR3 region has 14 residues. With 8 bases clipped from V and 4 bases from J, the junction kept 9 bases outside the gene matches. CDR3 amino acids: CASRLGGSSDTQYF. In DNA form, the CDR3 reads TGTGCCAGCCGTCTTGGCGGGAGCTCAGATACGCAGTATTTT.

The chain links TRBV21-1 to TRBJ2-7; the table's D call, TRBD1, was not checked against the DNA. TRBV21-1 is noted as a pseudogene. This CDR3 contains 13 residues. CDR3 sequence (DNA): TGTGCCAGCAGCAAAGACCCCGGACAGAGGAAGTACTTC. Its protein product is CASSKDPGQRKYF.

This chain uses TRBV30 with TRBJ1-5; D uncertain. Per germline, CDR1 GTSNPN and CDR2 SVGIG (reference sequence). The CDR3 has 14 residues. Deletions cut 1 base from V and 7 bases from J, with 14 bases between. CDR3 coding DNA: TGTGCCTGGAGTGGTCGCTTTTTGGGCCAGCCCCAGCATTTT. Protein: CAWSGRFLGQPQHF.

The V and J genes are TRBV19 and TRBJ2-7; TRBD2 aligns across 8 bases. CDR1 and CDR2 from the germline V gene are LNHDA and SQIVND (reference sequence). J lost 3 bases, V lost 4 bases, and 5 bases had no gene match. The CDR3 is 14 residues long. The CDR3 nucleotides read TGTGCCAGTAGTACTCGGACTAGCCGCTACGAGCAGTACTTC. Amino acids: CASSTRTSRYEQYF.

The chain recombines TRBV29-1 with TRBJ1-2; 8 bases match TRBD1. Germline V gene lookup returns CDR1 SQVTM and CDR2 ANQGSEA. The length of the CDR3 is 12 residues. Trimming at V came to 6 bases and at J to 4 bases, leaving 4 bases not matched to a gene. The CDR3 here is CSVGQGSYGYTF. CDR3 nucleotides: TGCAGCGTCGGACAGGGAAGCTATGGCTACACCTTC.

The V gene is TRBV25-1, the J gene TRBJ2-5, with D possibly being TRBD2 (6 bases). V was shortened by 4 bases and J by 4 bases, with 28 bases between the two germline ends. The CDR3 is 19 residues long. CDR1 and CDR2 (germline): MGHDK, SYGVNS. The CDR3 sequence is CASSAPRSSGVVWGETQYF. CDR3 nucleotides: TGTGCCAGCAGTGCCCCCCGGAGTAGCGGCGTGGTATGGGGAGAGACCCAGTACTTC.

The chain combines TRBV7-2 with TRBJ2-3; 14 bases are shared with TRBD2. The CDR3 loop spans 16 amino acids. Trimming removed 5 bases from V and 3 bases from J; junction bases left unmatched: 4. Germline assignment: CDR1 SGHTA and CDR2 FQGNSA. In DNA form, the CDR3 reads TGTGCCAGCAGCAAACGACTAGCGGGAGGGACAGATACGCAGTATTTT. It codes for CASSKRLAGGTDTQYF.

In DNA, the CDR3 is TGTGCCAGCAGCACAAGCCAGGTTCAGTACTTC. Translated, it gives CASSTSQVQYF. The chain is built from TRBV7-2 and TRBJ2-4, with D unclear. The V end lost 5 bases, the J end lost 11 bases, and 10 bases lay between the germline ends. Germline loops: CDR1 SGHTA, CDR2 FQGNSA. The CDR3 length is 11 residues. The variable domain in full, with the rest retrieved from reference TRBV7-2 and TRBJ2-4, is GAGVSQSPSNKVTEKGKDVELRCDPISGHTALYWYRQSLGQGLEFLIYFQGNSAPDKSGLPSDRFSAERTGGSVSTLTIQRTQQEDSAVYLCASSTSQVQYFGAGTRLSVL.

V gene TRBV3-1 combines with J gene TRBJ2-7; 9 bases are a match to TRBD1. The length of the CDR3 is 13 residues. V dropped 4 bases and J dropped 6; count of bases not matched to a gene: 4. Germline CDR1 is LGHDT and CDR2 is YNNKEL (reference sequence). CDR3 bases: TGTGCCAGCAGCCGACAGGGGGACAGCGAGCAGTACTTC. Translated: CASSRQGDSEQYF.

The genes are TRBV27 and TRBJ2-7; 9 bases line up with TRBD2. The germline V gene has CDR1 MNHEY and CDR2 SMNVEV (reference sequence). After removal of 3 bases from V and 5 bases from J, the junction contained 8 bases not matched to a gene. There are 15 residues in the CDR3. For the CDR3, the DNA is TGTGCCAGCAGTTTGGAGGCGGGAGGGTCCCACGAGCAGTACTTC. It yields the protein CASSLEAGGSHEQYF.

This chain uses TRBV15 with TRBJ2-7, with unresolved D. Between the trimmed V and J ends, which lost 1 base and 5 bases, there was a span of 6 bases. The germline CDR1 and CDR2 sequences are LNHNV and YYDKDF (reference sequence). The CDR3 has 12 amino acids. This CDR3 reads CATSRGLDEQYF. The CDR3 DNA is TGTGCCACCAGCAGAGGTCTGGACGAGCAGTACTTC.

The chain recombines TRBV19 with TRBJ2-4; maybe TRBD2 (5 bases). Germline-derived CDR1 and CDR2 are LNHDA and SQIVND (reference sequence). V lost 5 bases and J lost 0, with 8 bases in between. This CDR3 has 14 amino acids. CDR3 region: CASSGLAAKNIQYF. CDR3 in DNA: TGTGCCAGTAGTGGCCTAGCAGCCAAAAACATTCAGTACTTC.

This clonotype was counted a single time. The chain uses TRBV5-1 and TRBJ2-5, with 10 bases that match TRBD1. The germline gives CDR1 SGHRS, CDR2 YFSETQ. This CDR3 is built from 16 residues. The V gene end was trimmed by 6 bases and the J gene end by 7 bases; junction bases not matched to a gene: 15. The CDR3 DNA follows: TGCGCCAGCACCCCGGGGGAGACAGGGGGCTCGGGGACCCAGTACTTC. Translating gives CASTPGETGGSGTQYF.

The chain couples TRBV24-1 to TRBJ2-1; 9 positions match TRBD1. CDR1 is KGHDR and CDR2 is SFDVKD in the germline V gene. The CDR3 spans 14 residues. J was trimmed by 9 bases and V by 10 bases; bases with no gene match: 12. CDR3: CATNRDRAVLEQFF. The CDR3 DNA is TGTGCCACGAACCGGGACAGGGCGGTTCTTGAGCAGTTCTTC.